This entry features one T cell receptor beta chain sequence. The entry originates in a study of T cell responses to AZD1222 COVID-19 vaccine. Assay: immunoSEQ multiplex PCR; the TCRdb copy retains only in-frame clones and omits some. The data contain roughly 120,000 clones, around nine tenths of them singletons. The CDR3 spans 15 residues. The V segment lost 3 bases and the J segment 8 bases; nucleotides outside the gene matches: 10. The rearrangement links TRBV5-3 to TRBJ2-1; TRBD2 aligns across 8 bases. TRBV5-3 is an ORF for which the function is uncertain. This TCR came from an adult who received the AZD1222 COVID-19 vaccine. The sample in question was peripheral blood, obtained 28 days after the second AZD1222 dose. The CDR3 loop is CARSYSGTSSHEQFF. In nucleotides, the CDR3 is TGTGCCAGAAGCTATTCCGGGACTAGTTCCCATGAGCAGTTCTTC.